These 16 T cell receptor beta chains came from one sample sequenced in a study of blood T cell repertoires in COVID-19. Assay used: immunoSEQ multiplex PCR; TCRdb lists only in-frame clones, some missing. The sample holds approximately 240,000 clones, about 85% seen once. The source material was peripheral blood. The source of these receptors is a woman younger than 30 who had recovered from COVID-19.

CDR3 loop: CAISESLGFTGTPGNTIYF. CDR3 nucleotide sequence: TGTGCCATCAGTGAGTCCCTGGGTTTCACAGGGACCCCTGGAAACACCATATATTTT. J is TRBJ1-3 and V is TRBV10-3, with a tentative D call TRBD1 (6 bases). The germline V gene has CDR1 ENHRY and CDR2 SYGVKD. The CDR3 consists of 19 residues. V lost 0 bases and J 2 bases, leaving 20 bases between the germline ends.

This clone was seen a handful of times. The rearrangement joins TRBV2 to TRBJ1-3, with D tentatively TRBD1 (5 bases). This CDR3 is 14 amino acids long. Germline V gene lookup returns CDR1 SNHLY and CDR2 FYNNEI. Trimming shortened V by 6 bases and J by 8 bases, and 17 bases separated the two germline ends. As DNA, the CDR3 is TGTGCCAGCAGCGAGAGGAGGGGCACAGACACCATATATTTT. Translation gives CASSERRGTDTIYF.

The rearrangement links TRBV7-9 to TRBJ1-2, with D perhaps TRBD1 (6 bases). CDR1 SEHNR and CDR2 FQNEAQ come from the germline V gene (reference sequence). The CDR3 consists of 13 residues. Trimming shortened V by 11 bases and J by 4 bases, and 17 bases separated the two germline ends. The CDR3 DNA reads as TGTGCCTCCGCGGGGGCCACCTTCTATGGCTACACCTTC. Protein sequence: CASAGATFYGYTF.

This clone appeared many times. The chain recombines TRBV5-8 with TRBJ2-1; 7 bases are shared with TRBD1. The junction had 13 bases not matched to a gene; V was cut back by 4 bases and J by 0 bases. The CDR3 is made up of 18 amino acids. Germline CDR1 reads SGHTS; CDR2 reads YDEGEE. For the CDR3, the DNA is TGTGCCAGCAGCCCGGGACAGCGGATCCCCAGCTCCTACAATGAGCAGTTCTTC. Translation gives CASSPGQRIPSSYNEQFF.

This clone was found once. This chain links TRBV19 with TRBJ2-6; 8 bases line up with TRBD2. Trimming cost V 1 base and J 0 bases; bases outside gene matches: 8. Germline CDR1 reads LNHDA; CDR2 reads SQIVND (reference sequence). This CDR3 has 19 residues. As DNA, the CDR3 is TGTGCCAGTAGTATAGCCAAAGCGGGAGTCTACTCTGGGGCCAACGTCCTGACTTTC. Protein product: CASSIAKAGVYSGANVLTF.

The chain carries TRBV7-8 and TRBJ2-7, with 9 bases that match TRBD1. The ends lost 6 bases at V and 2 bases at J; junction bases unmatched: 8. From germline, CDR1 is SGHVS and CDR2 FQNEAQ. The length of the CDR3 is 15 residues. CDR3 DNA: TGTGCCAGCAGAAAACAGGGGGCGGATACCTACGAGCAGTACTTC. It specifies CASRKQGADTYEQYF.

The genes are TRBV4-3 and TRBJ1-3, with D tentatively TRBD1 (5 bases). The CDR3 loop spans 17 amino acids. Trimming pared 0 bases from V and 4 bases from J, leaving 16 bases between. Per germline, CDR1 LGHNA and CDR2 YSLEER. The CDR3 loop is CASSQEEGTGGGNTIYF. CDR3 sequence (DNA): TGCGCCAGCAGCCAAGAAGAAGGGACCGGGGGAGGAAACACCATATATTTT.

The chain uses TRBV30 and TRBJ2-5; perhaps TRBD2 as D (5 bases). V was clipped by 4 bases and J by 3 bases, with 15 bases between them. This CDR3 contains 14 residues. Germline assignment: CDR1 GTSNPN and CDR2 SVGIG (reference sequence). CDR3 sequence (DNA): TGTGCCTGGAAGCTTAGCGACCTGAAAGAGACCCAGTACTTC. Protein sequence: CAWKLSDLKETQYF.

The chain links TRBV5-1 to TRBJ2-7; D may be TRBD1 (6 bases). The germline V gene encodes CDR1 SGHRS and CDR2 YFSETQ. The CDR3 totals 15 residues. The V gene lost 0 bases and the J gene lost 5 bases, with 15 bases spanning the gap. The CDR3 DNA reads as TGCGCCAGCAGCTTGGAAGCCAGGGGAGTCCACGAGCAGTACTTC. Protein sequence: CASSLEARGVHEQYF.

The chain uses TRBV29-1 and TRBJ2-7, with 7 bases identical to TRBD1. CDR1 and CDR2 (germline): SQVTM, ANQGSEA. CDR3 length: 14 residues. Losses at the gene ends were 5 bases for V and 7 bases for J; bases not matched to a gene: 14. CDR3 DNA: TGCAGCGTTACCCAGTTGGCAGGGGGTGGGGAGCAGTACTTC. It encodes CSVTQLAGGGEQYF.

The rearrangement links TRBV18 to TRBJ2-7; perhaps TRBD2 as D (5 bases). Germline V gene sequence: CDR1 KGHSH, CDR2 LQKENI. The CDR3 covers 14 residues. V was pared by 2 bases and J by 4 bases, with 12 bases between. CDR3 residues: CASSPNGNRYEQYF. The CDR3 coding sequence is TGTGCCAGCTCACCAAACGGGAATAGGTACGAGCAGTACTTC.

This clone appeared a single time. The rearrangement joins TRBV19 to TRBJ1-2; 8 bases line up with TRBD1. The trim removed 3 bases at V and 8 bases at J, leaving 2 bases unmatched. Looked up from germline, CDR1 is LNHDA and CDR2 is SQIVND (reference sequence). There are 12 residues in the CDR3. CDR3 in DNA: TGTGCCAGTAGTATCGCAGGGGGCGGCTACACCTTC. Its translation is CASSIAGGGYTF.

The V call is TRBV4-3, the J call TRBJ2-5; 11 nucleotides match TRBD2. The germline gives CDR1 LGHNA, CDR2 YSLEER. This CDR3 has 15 residues. With 4 bases clipped from V and 5 bases from J, the junction kept 6 bases outside the gene matches. CDR3 DNA sequence: TGCGCCAGCAGCCTAGCGGGAGGGAGAGGCGAGACCCAGTACTTC. This encodes CASSLAGGRGETQYF.

The V gene is TRBV3-1 (or the pseudogene TRBV3-2), the J gene TRBJ2-3; 9 bases map to TRBD1. The ends lost 4 bases at V and 0 bases at J; junction bases unmatched: 5. Germline V lookup: CDR1 LGHDT, CDR2 YNNKEL (reference sequence). The CDR3 totals 16 residues. CDR3 in amino acids: CASSRGTGTSTDTQYF. The CDR3 bases are TGTGCCAGCAGCCGGGGGACAGGGACTAGCACAGATACGCAGTATTTT.

This chain uses TRBV9 with TRBJ2-1; 7 nucleotides align to TRBD2. Germline V gene lookup returns CDR1 SGDLS and CDR2 YYNGEE. V trimming: 4 bases; J trimming: 7 bases; junction bases outside the gene matches: 11. This CDR3 is 15 amino acids long. CDR3 sequence: CASSPGTIGRNEQFF. The CDR3 DNA follows: TGTGCCAGCAGCCCCGGGACTATCGGCCGGAATGAGCAGTTCTTC.

The chain recombines TRBV7-6 with TRBJ2-5; TRBD2 is a possible D gene (5 bases). The CDR3 length is 18 residues. The germline CDR1 and CDR2 sequences are SGHVS and FNYEAQ. The V end lost 2 bases, the J end lost 4 bases, and 23 bases lay between the germline ends. This CDR3 reads CASSLFDMAPGYLETQYF. The CDR3 DNA reads TGTGCCAGCAGCTTATTTGATATGGCTCCGGGATATCTAGAGACCCAGTACTTC.